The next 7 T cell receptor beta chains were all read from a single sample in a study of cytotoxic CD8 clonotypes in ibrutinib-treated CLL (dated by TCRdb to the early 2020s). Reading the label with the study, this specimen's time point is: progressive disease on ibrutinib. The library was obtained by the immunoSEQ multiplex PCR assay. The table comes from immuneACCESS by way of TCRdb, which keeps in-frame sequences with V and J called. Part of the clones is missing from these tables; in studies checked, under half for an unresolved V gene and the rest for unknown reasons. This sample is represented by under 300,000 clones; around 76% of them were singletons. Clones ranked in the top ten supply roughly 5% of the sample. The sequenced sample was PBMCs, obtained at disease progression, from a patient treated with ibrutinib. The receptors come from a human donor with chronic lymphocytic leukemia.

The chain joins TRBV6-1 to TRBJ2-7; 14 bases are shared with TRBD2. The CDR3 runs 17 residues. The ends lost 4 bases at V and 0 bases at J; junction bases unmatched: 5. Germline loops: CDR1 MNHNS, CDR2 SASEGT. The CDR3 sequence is CASSGGLAGESSYEQYF. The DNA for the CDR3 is TGTGCCAGCAGTGGGGGACTAGCGGGAGAGAGCTCCTACGAGCAGTACTTC.

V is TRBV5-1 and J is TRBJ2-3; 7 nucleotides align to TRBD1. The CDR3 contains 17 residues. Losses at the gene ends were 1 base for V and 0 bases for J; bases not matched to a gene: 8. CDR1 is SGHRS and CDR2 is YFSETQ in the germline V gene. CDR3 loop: CASSLSVTGPSTDTQYF. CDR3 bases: TGCGCCAGCAGCTTGTCGGTGACAGGGCCTAGCACAGATACGCAGTATTTT. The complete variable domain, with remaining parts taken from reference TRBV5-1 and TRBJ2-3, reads KAGVTQTPRYLIKTRGQQVTLSCSPISGHRSVSWYQQTPGQGLQFLFEYFSETQRNKGNFPGRFSGRQFSNSRSEMNVSTLELGDSALYLCASSLSVTGPSTDTQYFGPGTRLTVL.

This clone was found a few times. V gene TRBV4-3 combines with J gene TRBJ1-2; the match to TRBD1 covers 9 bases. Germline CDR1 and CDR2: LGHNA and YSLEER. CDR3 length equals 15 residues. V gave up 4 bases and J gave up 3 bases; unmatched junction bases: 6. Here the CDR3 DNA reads TGCGCCAGCAGCCCGAGGACAGGGGCGGACTATGGCTACACCTTC. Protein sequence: CASSPRTGADYGYTF.

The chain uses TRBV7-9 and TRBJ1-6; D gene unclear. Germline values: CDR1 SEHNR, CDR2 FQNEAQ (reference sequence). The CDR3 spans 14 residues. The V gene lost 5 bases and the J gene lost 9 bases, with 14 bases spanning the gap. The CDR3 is CASSPSSRGSPLHF. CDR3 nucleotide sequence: TGTGCCAGCAGCCCTAGTAGCCGGGGTTCACCCCTCCACTTT.

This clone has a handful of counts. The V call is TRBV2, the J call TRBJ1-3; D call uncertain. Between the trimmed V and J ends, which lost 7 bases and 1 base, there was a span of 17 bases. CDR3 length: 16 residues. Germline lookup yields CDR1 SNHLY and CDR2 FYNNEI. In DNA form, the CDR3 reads TGTGCCAGCACCGAACACCGGGGTTGGTCTGGAAACACCATATATTTT. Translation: CASTEHRGWSGNTIYF. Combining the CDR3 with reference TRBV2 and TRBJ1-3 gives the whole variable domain EPEVTQTPSHQVTQMGQEVILRCVPISNHLYFYWYRQILGQKVEFLVSFYNNEISEKSEIFDDQFSVERPDGSNFTLKIRSTKLEDSAMYFCASTEHRGWSGNTIYFGEGSWLTVV.

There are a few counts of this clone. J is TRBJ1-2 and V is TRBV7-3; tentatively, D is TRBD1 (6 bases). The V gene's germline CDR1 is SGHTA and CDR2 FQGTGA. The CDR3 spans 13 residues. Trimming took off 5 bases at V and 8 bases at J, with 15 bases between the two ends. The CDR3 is CASSLYNRDGYTF. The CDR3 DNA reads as TGTGCCAGCAGCCTTTACAACAGGGACGGCTACACCTTC. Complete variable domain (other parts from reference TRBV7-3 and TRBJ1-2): GAGVSQTPSNKVTEKGKYVELRCDPISGHTALYWYRQSLGQGPEFLIYFQGTGAADDSGLPNDRFFAVRPEGSVSTLKIQRTERGDSAVYLCASSLYNRDGYTFGSGTRLTVV.

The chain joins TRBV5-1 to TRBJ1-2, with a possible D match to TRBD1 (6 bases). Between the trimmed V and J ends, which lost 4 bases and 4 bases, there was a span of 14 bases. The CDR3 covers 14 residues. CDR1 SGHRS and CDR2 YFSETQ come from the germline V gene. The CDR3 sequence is CASSSIDRRYGYTF. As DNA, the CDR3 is TGCGCCAGCAGCAGTATCGACAGGCGCTATGGCTACACCTTC.